A single sample is the source of the 21 T cell receptor beta chains below, sequenced in a study of cytomegalovirus exposure and HLA in healthy donors. Use of 60 Vbeta and 13 Jbeta primers characterized the PCR. Here immunoSEQ multiplex PCR was the method, and the copy in TCRdb shows in-frame clones only, minus some. The sample carries around 190,000 clones, 65% to 90% recorded once. The sample consisted of PBMCs. The source is a girl aged 2-10 years in good health and CMV-seropositive.

The chain uses TRBV4-1 and TRBJ1-3, with 12 bases lining up with TRBD1. V lost 0 bases, J lost 4 bases, and 10 bases stayed unmatched. This CDR3 is built from 19 residues. Per the germline V gene, CDR1 is MGHRA and CDR2 is YSYEKL. CDR3 region: CASSQDQEGQGAKGNTIYF. The CDR3 DNA follows: TGCGCCAGCAGCCAAGATCAGGAGGGACAGGGGGCGAAAGGAAACACCATATATTTT.

This chain uses TRBV15 with TRBJ2-7; TRBD1 matches 7 bases. J lost 6 bases, V lost 2 bases, and 4 bases had no gene match. The germline V gene encodes CDR1 LNHNV and CDR2 YYDKDF (reference sequence). This CDR3 spans 13 amino acids. CDR3 in amino acids: CATSRPGQVEQYF. In DNA form, the CDR3 reads TGTGCCACCAGCAGACCCGGACAGGTCGAGCAGTACTTC.

The chain carries TRBV7-8 and TRBJ2-1; D is uncertain. This CDR3 has 12 amino acids. Per the germline V gene, CDR1 is SGHVS and CDR2 is FQNEAQ. Between the trimmed V and J ends, which lost 2 bases and 6 bases, there was a span of 5 bases. The CDR3 reads CASSLNSNEQFF. CDR3 DNA: TGTGCCAGCAGCTTAAACTCCAATGAGCAGTTCTTC.

This chain links TRBV5-1 with TRBJ2-1, with D possibly matching TRBD2 (7 bases). Trimming pared 4 bases from V and 15 bases from J, leaving 20 bases between. The germline V gene has CDR1 SGHRS and CDR2 YFSETQ. The CDR3 has 13 amino acids. Here the CDR3 DNA reads TGCGCCAGCAGCCCTTATCCGGGGGGCAAATCGTTCTTC. It encodes CASSPYPGGKSFF.

The chain combines TRBV5-1 with TRBJ2-1; 10 bases map to TRBD2. V shed 0 bases, J shed 1 base, and the junction held 7 bases outside the gene matches. The CDR3 extends over 18 amino acids. Germline V lookup: CDR1 SGHRS, CDR2 YFSETQ. This chain's CDR3 is CASSLAGAGGPSYNEQFF. The CDR3 DNA reads as TGCGCCAGCAGCTTGGCGGGAGCGGGGGGGCCATCCTACAATGAGCAGTTCTTC.

This clone was detected a few times. The chain is built from TRBV6-5 and TRBJ2-2, with a possible D match to TRBD1 (5 bases). Trimming removed 2 bases at V and 4 bases at J, with 14 bases between. The CDR3 has 16 residues. The germline CDR1 and CDR2 sequences are MNHEY and SVGAGI. This CDR3 is CASSYGALDGTGELFF. CDR3 DNA sequence: TGTGCCAGCAGTTACGGGGCCCTCGATGGCACCGGGGAGCTGTTTTTT.

About this clone itself: Other DNA sequences in this sample translate to the same CDR3. The gene calls are TRBV7-9 and TRBJ2-7, with 9 bases matching TRBD2. In germline, CDR1 is SEHNR, CDR2 FQNEAQ (reference sequence). CDR3 length: 16 amino acids. The V gene end was trimmed by 1 base and the J gene end by 5 bases; junction bases not matched to a gene: 9. The CDR3 DNA sequence: TGTGCCAGCAGCTTAGTAGGCGTAGCGGGAGAAGACGAGCAGTACTTC. Translating it yields CASSLVGVAGEDEQYF.

The chain links TRBV30 to TRBJ1-2, with D perhaps matching TRBD1 (5 bases). From germline, CDR1 is GTSNPN and CDR2 SVGIG (reference sequence). V gave up 0 bases and J gave up 8 bases, with 13 bases separating them. The CDR3 contains 13 residues. Here the CDR3 DNA reads TGTGCCTGGAGTGTAAGCAGGGTTAAGGGCTACACCTTC. Its translation: CAWSVSRVKGYTF.

V is TRBV9 and J is TRBJ2-3; D unresolved. Germline assignment: CDR1 SGDLS and CDR2 YYNGEE. This CDR3 contains 14 residues. Trimming took off 4 bases at V and 4 bases at J, with 13 bases between the two ends. The CDR3 region has the DNA TGTGCCAGCAGCCCCCCGAGTGTGGCAGATACGCAGTATTTT. Protein sequence: CASSPPSVADTQYF.

The gene calls are TRBV6-6 and TRBJ1-2; a weak D match, TRBD1 (5 bases). V was clipped by 11 bases and J by 0 bases, with 16 bases between them. This CDR3 contains 14 residues. Germline V gene sequence: CDR1 MNHNY, CDR2 SVGAGI (reference sequence). CDR3 DNA sequence: TGTGCCGGGGGGGACGGATTCTCTAACTATGGCTACACCTTC. This codes for CAGGDGFSNYGYTF.

A few counts support this clone. The chain joins TRBV6-5 to TRBJ2-1, with a possible D match to TRBD2 (5 bases). The germline V gene has CDR1 MNHEY and CDR2 SVGAGI. This CDR3 comprises 13 residues. V lost 6 bases to trimming and J lost 14 bases, with 20 bases between them. The CDR3 loop reads CASRPPPLWREFF. CDR3 coding DNA: TGTGCCAGCAGACCTCCTCCCCTCTGGCGGGAGTTCTTC.

This sequence joins TRBV29-1 and TRBJ1-3; TRBD1 matches 7 bases. V shed 6 bases and J 4 bases; nucleotides not matched to a gene: 6. This CDR3 is 13 amino acids long. Germline CDR1 is SQVTM and CDR2 is ANQGSEA. CDR3 loop: CSVRGLGGNTIYF. DNA for the CDR3: TGCAGCGTCAGGGGGTTAGGAGGAAACACCATATATTTT.

The chain has TRBV29-1 and TRBJ1-1; D perhaps matches TRBD1 (6 bases). Germline assignment: CDR1 SQVTM and CDR2 ANQGSEA. Trimming removed 3 bases from V and 2 bases from J, with 13 bases in between. This CDR3 contains 14 residues. CDR3 bases: TGCAGCGTTGAGATACAGGGACAAAACACTGAAGCTTTCTTT. As protein: CSVEIQGQNTEAFF.

The chain links TRBV5-1 to TRBJ2-3; 9 nucleotides agree with TRBD1. The CDR3 loop spans 15 amino acids. The trim removed 6 bases at V and 4 bases at J, leaving 9 bases unmatched. Per the germline V gene, CDR1 is SGHRS and CDR2 is YFSETQ. CDR3 sequence: CASTSQGADSDTQYF. The CDR3 DNA follows: TGCGCCAGCACCTCACAGGGGGCTGATTCAGATACGCAGTATTTT.

The chain has TRBV4-2 and TRBJ2-3, with unresolved D. Germline V gene lookup returns CDR1 LGHNA and CDR2 YNFKEQ. Trimming cost V 2 bases and J 0 bases, with 15 bases left between them. CDR3 size: 17 residues. Here the CDR3 reads CASSQISDSESTDTQYF. The CDR3 DNA sequence: TGTGCCAGCAGCCAAATCAGCGACTCAGAAAGCACAGATACGCAGTATTTT.

For the CDR3, the DNA is TGTGCCAGCAGCCGCCCCCCATCGGGGGACTTCACAGATACGCAGTATTTT. Translation: CASSRPPSGDFTDTQYF. The V and J genes are TRBV4-2 and TRBJ2-3; maybe TRBD2 (6 bases). Trimming took off 4 bases at V and 2 bases at J, with 19 bases between the two ends. The CDR3 extends over 17 amino acids. Germline values: CDR1 LGHNA, CDR2 YNFKEQ.

The genes are TRBV4-1 and TRBJ1-2, with a weak D call TRBD1 (5 bases). CDR3 length: 16 residues. The V end lost 0 bases, the J end lost 4 bases, and 15 bases lay between the germline ends. The germline V gene has CDR1 MGHRA and CDR2 YSYEKL. In nucleotides, the CDR3 is TGCGCCAGCAGCCAAGATGTGTTGACAGAAACCTATGGCTACACCTTC. Translated: CASSQDVLTETYGYTF.

The chain joins TRBV19 to TRBJ2-5; 12 nucleotides match TRBD2. The CDR3 runs 15 residues. The V gene's germline CDR1 is LNHDA and CDR2 SQIVND (reference sequence). Trimming cost V 5 bases and J 5 bases; bases outside gene matches: 6. The CDR3 sequence is CASSRTSGIGETQYF. CDR3 sequence (DNA): TGTGCCAGTAGTCGGACTAGCGGGATAGGGGAGACCCAGTACTTC.

The rearrangement joins TRBV11-2 to TRBJ2-7; D is unresolved. V was cut by 3 bases and J by 2 bases, with 5 bases left in between. The CDR3 contains 12 residues. Germline CDR1 and CDR2: SGHAT and FQNNGV. The CDR3 reads CASSFGPYEQYF. The CDR3 coding sequence is TGTGCCAGCAGCTTCGGTCCCTACGAGCAGTACTTC.

This chain links TRBV10-1 with TRBJ2-1, with D possibly TRBD2 on 5 matching bases. The CDR3 covers 15 residues. V shed 6 bases and J shed 5 bases, with 17 bases lying between them. CDR1 WNHNN and CDR2 SYGVQD come from the germline V gene (reference sequence). The CDR3 reads CASRAGLDANNEQFF. DNA of the CDR3: TGCGCCAGCAGAGCCGGACTCGATGCGAACAATGAGCAGTTCTTC.

This chain uses TRBV19 with TRBJ2-7; the D gene is possibly TRBD1 (7 bases). CDR1 LNHDA and CDR2 SQIVND come from the germline V gene (reference sequence). The V gene lost 6 bases and the J gene lost 2 bases, with 17 bases spanning the gap. The CDR3 contains 15 residues. The CDR3 DNA reads as TGTGCCAGTAGCAGCTCCGCGGGACAGACCTACGAGCAGTACTTC. It is translated as CASSSSAGQTYEQYF.